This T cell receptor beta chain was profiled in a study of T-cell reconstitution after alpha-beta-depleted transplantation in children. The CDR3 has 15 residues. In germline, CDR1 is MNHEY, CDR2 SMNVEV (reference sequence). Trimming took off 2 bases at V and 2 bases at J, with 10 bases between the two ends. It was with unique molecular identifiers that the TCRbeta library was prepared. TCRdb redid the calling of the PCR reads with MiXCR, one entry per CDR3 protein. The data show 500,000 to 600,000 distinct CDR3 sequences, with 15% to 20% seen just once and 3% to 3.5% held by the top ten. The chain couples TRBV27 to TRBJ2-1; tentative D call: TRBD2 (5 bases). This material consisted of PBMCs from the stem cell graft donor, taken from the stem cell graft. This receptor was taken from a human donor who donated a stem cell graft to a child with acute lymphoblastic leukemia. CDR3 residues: CASSLRQTTYNEQFF. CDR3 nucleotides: TGTGCCAGCAGTTTAAGGCAGACTACCTACAATGAGCAGTTCTTC.